This TCR beta chain is drawn from a study of PD-1 blockade in mismatch repair-deficient tumors. Findings of the study overall: Tumor-resident clones, often undetectable pretreatment in blood, expanded then contracted after pembrolizumab.

The V gene lost 2 bases and the J gene lost 2 bases, with 11 bases spanning the gap. Germline V gene lookup returns CDR1 SGDLS and CDR2 YYNGEE. The CDR3 totals 15 residues. The method was immunoSEQ multiplex PCR; TCRdb's version includes in-frame clones alone and lacks a portion of them. The data hold tens of thousands of clones, with 88% observed a single time. Turning to this clone: The antigen remains undetermined.

Material: peripheral blood, obtained 52 weeks after starting pembrolizumab. The genes are TRBV9 and TRBJ1-5; D is perhaps TRBD1 (5 bases). The source is an adult with mismatch repair-deficient cancer. As DNA, the CDR3 is TGTGCCAGCAGCGTCGATCCGGGGGGCAATCAGCCCCAGCATTTT. Amino acids: CASSVDPGGNQPQHF. The full variable domain, rest sourced from reference TRBV9 and TRBJ1-5, is DSGVTQTPKHLITATGQRVTLRCSPRSGDLSVYWYQQSLDQGLQFLIQYYNGEERAKGNILERFSAQQFPDLHSELNLSSLELGDSALYFCASSVDPGGNQPQHFGDGTRLSIL.